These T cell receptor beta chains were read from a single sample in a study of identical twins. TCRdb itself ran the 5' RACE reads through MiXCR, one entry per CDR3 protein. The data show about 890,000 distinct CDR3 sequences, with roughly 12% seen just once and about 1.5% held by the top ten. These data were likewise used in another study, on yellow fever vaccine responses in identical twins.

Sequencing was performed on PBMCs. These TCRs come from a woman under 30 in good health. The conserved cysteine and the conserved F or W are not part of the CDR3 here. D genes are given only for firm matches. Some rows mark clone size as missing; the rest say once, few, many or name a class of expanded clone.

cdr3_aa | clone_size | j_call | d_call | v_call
ASSELAGVMTDTQY | . | TRBJ2-3 | TRBD2 | TRBV12-3/TRBV12-4
SATLAGVRETQY | few | TRBJ2-5 | TRBD2 | TRBV20-1
ASSPPVAADTQY | . | TRBJ2-3 | . | TRBV18
ASSGDRVSNEQF | few | TRBJ2-1 | TRBD1 | TRBV19
SVRDRLEYNEQF | . | TRBJ2-1 | TRBD1 | TRBV29-1
ASSLLGLEHPNSGANVLT | . | TRBJ2-6 | . | TRBV11-1
ASSLGPTNTEAF | many | TRBJ1-1 | . | TRBV12-3/TRBV12-4
ASSYSKVWSYGYT | few | TRBJ1-2 | . | TRBV6-5
ASRLAGTADTQY | . | TRBJ2-3 | TRBD2 | TRBV12-3/TRBV12-4
ASSQTGTTQETQY | . | TRBJ2-5 | TRBD2 | TRBV4-1
ASSLGTTKGSEQY | few | TRBJ2-7 | . | TRBV5-1
ASREYGYT | few | TRBJ1-2 | . | TRBV7-2
ASSSRAPGLAGGYEQY | few | TRBJ2-7 | TRBD2 | TRBV6-5
ASSKFPRDWQADTQY | . | TRBJ2-3 | . | TRBV21-1
ASTIRTGNPKNIQY | . | TRBJ2-4 | TRBD1 | TRBV12-3/TRBV12-4
SAPASSYNEQF | many | TRBJ2-1 | . | TRBV20-1
ASSPKGLENTEAF | many | TRBJ1-1 | . | TRBV5-5
ASSLIRGVSSNEQF | . | TRBJ2-1 | . | TRBV7-9
ASGSSGGNNEQF | . | TRBJ2-1 | TRBD2 | TRBV3-1
ASSLADRANTEAF | . | TRBJ1-1 | . | TRBV7-9
ATSRDRGDYNEQF | many | TRBJ2-1 | . | TRBV15
ASSSDSRDNSPLH | many | TRBJ1-6 | . | TRBV12-3/TRBV12-4
ASSQSFPNTGELF | many | TRBJ2-2 | . | TRBV3-1
ASGYLGKVH | . | TRBJ2-7 | . | TRBV5-5
ASSYRKPGQGIYEQY | few | TRBJ2-7 | TRBD1 | TRBV6-5
ASSPRQDHYNEQF | few | TRBJ2-1 | . | TRBV5-1
ASSLISGGYGNEQF | . | TRBJ2-1 | TRBD1 | TRBV7-2
ASSKRWGTTDTQY | few | TRBJ2-3 | . | TRBV6-1
ASSGEGVETYNEQF | . | TRBJ2-1 | . | TRBV6-1
ASSLFRPIGSSYEQY | . | TRBJ2-7 | . | TRBV12-3/TRBV12-4
SASAVGTTSGEQY | . | TRBJ2-7 | . | TRBV20-1
ASSPRTGHSPLH | few | TRBJ1-6 | TRBD1 | TRBV6-1
SVLYGELF | . | TRBJ2-2 | . | TRBV29-1
ASSLPAATSGRAAGYEQY | . | TRBJ2-7 | TRBD2 | TRBV5-1
SAPHRDGVYNEQF | . | TRBJ2-1 | . | TRBV20-1
ASSQDPSGNLNEQF | . | TRBJ2-1 | TRBD2 | TRBV3-1
SVAQTANYGYT | few | TRBJ1-2 | . | TRBV29-1
ASSQLRGPYEKLF | many | TRBJ1-4 | . | TRBV4-1
ASRQGVLNTEAF | many | TRBJ1-1 | TRBD1 | TRBV12-3/TRBV12-4
SASRGLADYEQY | . | TRBJ2-7 | TRBD2 | TRBV20-1
ASTRTSGIGEQF | many | TRBJ2-1 | TRBD2 | TRBV12-3/TRBV12-4
ASSAWGPPYEQY | . | TRBJ2-7 | . | TRBV7-9
SANPSAPPRHTQY | . | TRBJ2-3 | . | TRBV20-1
ASALAGLTDTQY | many | TRBJ2-3 | TRBD2 | TRBV27
ATSNRDHPSGANVLT | . | TRBJ2-6 | . | TRBV15
ASSPTGTSGSSHEQY | . | TRBJ2-7 | TRBD2 | TRBV19
ASSYLERAGTGELF | many | TRBJ2-2 | . | TRBV5-1
ASSLLGRYDNEQF | few | TRBJ2-1 | . | TRBV28
ASSQEDRTQETQY | . | TRBJ2-5 | . | TRBV4-1
AIMGGARYEQY | few | TRBJ2-7 | . | TRBV10-3
ASSGRTNEKLF | many | TRBJ1-4 | . | TRBV27
ASSPRGSLAGAQETQY | few | TRBJ2-5 | TRBD2 | TRBV7-8
ASSYSYWSDVGGYT | . | TRBJ1-2 | . | TRBV6-5
ASSQGQGQDTQY | few | TRBJ2-3 | TRBD1 | TRBV4-2
SARDLRTAGAETQY | . | TRBJ2-5 | . | TRBV20-1
ASSEDIYEQY | few | TRBJ2-7 | . | TRBV2
SARAGTGGNEQY | . | TRBJ2-7 | TRBD1 | TRBV20-1
ASSFGRGQGANVLT | . | TRBJ2-6 | TRBD1 | TRBV6-2/TRBV6-3
ASTDRGREAF | few | TRBJ1-1 | TRBD1 | TRBV3-1
ASTRGGGLTDTQY | . | TRBJ2-3 | . | TRBV6-1